This T cell receptor (beta chain) derives from a study of neurological immune-mediated disorders. The CDR3 runs to 16 residues. V shed 2 bases and J shed 1 base, with 14 bases lying between them. TCRdb fed the 5' RACE reads into MiXCR, producing one record per CDR3 protein. The data show 70,000 to 95,000 distinct CDR3 sequences, roughly 18% seen once. The chain has TRBV12-3 or TRBV12-4 and TRBJ2-5, with D possibly being TRBD1 or TRBD2 (5 bases each). The material sequenced was PBMCs. The TCR sequence derives from a woman aged 40 to 49 in good health. DNA of the CDR3: TGTGCCAGCAGTTTATTTCAGGGACGTTTCCAAGAGACCCAGTACTTC. Translated: CASSLFQGRFQETQYF.